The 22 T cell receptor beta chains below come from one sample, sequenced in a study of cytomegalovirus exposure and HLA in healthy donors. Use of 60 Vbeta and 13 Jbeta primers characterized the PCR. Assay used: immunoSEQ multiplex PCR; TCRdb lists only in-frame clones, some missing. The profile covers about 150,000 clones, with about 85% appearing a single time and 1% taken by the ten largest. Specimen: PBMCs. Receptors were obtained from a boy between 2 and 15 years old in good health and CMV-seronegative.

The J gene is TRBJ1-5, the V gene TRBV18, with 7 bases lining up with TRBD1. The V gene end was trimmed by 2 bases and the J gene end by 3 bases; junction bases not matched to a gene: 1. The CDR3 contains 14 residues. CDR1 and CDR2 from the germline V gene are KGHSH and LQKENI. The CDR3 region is CASSPDRVNQPQHF. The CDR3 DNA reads TGTGCCAGCTCACCAGACAGGGTCAATCAGCCCCAGCATTTT.

For the CDR3, the DNA is TGTGCCAGCAGTTTTTCGGGAACTGGAAACACCATATATTTT. Encoded protein: CASSFSGTGNTIYF. V is TRBV28 and J is TRBJ1-3; D unresolved. From germline, CDR1 is MDHEN and CDR2 SYDVKM. This CDR3 is 14 amino acids long. With 3 bases removed from V and 2 bases from J, the gap between germline ends came to 8 bases.

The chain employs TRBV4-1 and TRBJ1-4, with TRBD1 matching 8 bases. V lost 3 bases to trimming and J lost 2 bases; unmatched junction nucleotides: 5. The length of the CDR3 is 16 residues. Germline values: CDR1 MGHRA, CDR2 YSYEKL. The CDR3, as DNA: TGCGCCAGCAGCCACGGACAGGGAACCACTAATGAAAAACTGTTTTTT. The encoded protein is CASSHGQGTTNEKLFF.

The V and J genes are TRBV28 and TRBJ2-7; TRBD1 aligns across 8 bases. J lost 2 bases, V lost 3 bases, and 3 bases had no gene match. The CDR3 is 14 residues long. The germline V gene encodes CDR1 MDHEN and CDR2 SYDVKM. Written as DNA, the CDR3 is TGTGCCAGCAGTTTCAGGGGGCCCGCCTACGAGCAGTACTTC. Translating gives CASSFRGPAYEQYF.

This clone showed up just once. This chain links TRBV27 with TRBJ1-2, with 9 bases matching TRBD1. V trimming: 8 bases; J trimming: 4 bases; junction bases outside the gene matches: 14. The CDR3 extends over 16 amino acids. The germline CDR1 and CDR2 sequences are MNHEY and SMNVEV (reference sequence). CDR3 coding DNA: TGTGCCAGCGTCCCCCATACAGGGGGCGAGGGCTATGGCTACACCTTC. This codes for CASVPHTGGEGYGYTF.

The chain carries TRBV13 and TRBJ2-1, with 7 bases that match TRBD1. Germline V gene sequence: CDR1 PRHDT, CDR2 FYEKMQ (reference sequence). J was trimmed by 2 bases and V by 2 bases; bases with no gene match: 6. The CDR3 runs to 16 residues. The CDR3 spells CASSLKGAAAYNEQFF. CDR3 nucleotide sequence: TGTGCCAGCAGCTTAAAGGGGGCCGCGGCCTACAATGAGCAGTTCTTC.

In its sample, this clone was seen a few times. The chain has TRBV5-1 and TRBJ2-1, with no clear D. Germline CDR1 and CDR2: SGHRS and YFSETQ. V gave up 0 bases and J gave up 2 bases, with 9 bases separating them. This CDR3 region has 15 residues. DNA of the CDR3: TGCGCCAGCAGCTTGGTGCCAGAACCCTACAATGAGCAGTTCTTC. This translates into CASSLVPEPYNEQFF. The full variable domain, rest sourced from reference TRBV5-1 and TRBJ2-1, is KAGVTQTPRYLIKTRGQQVTLSCSPISGHRSVSWYQQTPGQGLQFLFEYFSETQRNKGNFPGRFSGRQFSNSRSEMNVSTLELGDSALYLCASSLVPEPYNEQFFGPGTRLTVL.

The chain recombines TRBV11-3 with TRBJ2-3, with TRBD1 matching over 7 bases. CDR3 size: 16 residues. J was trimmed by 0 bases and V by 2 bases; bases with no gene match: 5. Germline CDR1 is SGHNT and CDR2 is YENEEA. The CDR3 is CASSLSWTGSTDTQYF. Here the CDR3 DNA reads TGTGCCAGCAGCTTAAGCTGGACAGGAAGCACAGATACGCAGTATTTT.

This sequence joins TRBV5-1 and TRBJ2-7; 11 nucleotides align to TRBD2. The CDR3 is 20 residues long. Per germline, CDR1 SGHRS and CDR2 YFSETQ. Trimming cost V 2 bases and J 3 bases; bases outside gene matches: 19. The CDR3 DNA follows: TGCGCCAGCAGCTTTTGGTTTGAACTAGCGGGGGCCCCGAAAGACTACGAGCAGTACGTC. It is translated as CASSFWFELAGAPKDYEQYV.

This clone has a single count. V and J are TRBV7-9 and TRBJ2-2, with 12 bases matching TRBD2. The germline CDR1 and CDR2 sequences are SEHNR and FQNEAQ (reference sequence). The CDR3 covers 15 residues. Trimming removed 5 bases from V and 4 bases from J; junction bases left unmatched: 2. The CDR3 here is CASSPTSGGTGELFF. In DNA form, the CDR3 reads TGTGCCAGCAGCCCGACTAGCGGGGGCACCGGGGAGCTGTTTTTT.

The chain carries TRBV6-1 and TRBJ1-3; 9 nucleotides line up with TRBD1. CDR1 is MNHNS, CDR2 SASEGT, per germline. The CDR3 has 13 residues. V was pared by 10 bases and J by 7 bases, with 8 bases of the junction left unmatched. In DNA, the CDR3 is TGTGCCACCGGGGGACAGGGATGGAACACCATATATTTT. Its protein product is CATGGQGWNTIYF.

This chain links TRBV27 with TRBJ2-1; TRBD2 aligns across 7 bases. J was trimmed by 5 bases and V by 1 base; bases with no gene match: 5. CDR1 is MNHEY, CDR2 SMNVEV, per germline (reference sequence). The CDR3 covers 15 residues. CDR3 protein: CASSLWLAVNNEQFF. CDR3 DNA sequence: TGTGCCAGCAGTTTATGGCTAGCGGTTAACAATGAGCAGTTCTTC.

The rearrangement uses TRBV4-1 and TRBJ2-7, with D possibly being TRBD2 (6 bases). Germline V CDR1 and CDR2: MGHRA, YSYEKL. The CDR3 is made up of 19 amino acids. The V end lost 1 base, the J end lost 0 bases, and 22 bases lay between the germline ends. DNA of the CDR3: TGCGCCAGCAGCCAAGTTAGAGTTCGGGGGAAACCTAGCTCCTACGAGCAGTACGTC. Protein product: CASSQVRVRGKPSSYEQYV.

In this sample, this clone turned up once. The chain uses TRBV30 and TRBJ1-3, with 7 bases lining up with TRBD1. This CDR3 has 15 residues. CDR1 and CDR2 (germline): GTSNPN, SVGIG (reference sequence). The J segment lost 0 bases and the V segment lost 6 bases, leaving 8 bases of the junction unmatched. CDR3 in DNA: TGTGCCTGTCCCGGGACAGTAAACTCTGGAAACACCATATATTTT. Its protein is CACPGTVNSGNTIYF.

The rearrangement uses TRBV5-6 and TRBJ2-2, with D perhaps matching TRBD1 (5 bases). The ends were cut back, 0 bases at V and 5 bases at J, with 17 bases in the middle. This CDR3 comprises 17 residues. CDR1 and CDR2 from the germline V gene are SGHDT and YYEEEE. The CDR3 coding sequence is TGTGCCAGCAGCTTGGTTTCTTGGGGCAGGACGACCGGGGAGCTGTTTTTT. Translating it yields CASSLVSWGRTTGELFF.

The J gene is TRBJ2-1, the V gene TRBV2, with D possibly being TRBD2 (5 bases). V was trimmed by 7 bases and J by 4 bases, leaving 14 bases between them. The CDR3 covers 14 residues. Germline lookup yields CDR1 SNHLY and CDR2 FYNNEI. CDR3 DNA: TGTGCCAGCATGAGCGGAGCGTCATACAATGAGCAGTTCTTC. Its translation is CASMSGASYNEQFF.

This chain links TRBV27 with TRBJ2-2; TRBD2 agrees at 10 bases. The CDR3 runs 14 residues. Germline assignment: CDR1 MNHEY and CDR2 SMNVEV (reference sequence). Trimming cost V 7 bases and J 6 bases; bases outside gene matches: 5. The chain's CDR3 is CASKQRGGAGELFF. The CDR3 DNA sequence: TGTGCCAGCAAGCAGCGGGGGGGGGCCGGGGAGCTGTTTTTT.

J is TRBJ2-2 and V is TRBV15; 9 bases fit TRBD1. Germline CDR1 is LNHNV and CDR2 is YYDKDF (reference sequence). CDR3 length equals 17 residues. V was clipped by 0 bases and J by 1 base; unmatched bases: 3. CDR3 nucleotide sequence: TGTGCCACCAGCAGAGATCCGGGACAGGGGAACACCGGGGAGCTGTTTTTT. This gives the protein CATSRDPGQGNTGELFF.

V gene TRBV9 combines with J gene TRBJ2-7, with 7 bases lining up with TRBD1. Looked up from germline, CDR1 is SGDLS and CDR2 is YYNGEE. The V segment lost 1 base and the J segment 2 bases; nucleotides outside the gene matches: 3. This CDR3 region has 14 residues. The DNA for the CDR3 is TGTGCCAGCAGCGTATCAGGGGGTCCCTACGAGCAGTACTTC. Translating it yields CASSVSGGPYEQYF.

The CDR3 region has the DNA TGTGCCACCGTCAGGGGCAATAATTCACCCCTCCACTTT. It codes for CATVRGNNSPLHF. The rearrangement joins TRBV6-6 to TRBJ1-6, with D perhaps matching TRBD1 (6 bases). V dropped 10 bases and J dropped 5 bases, with 12 bases sitting between them. Germline values: CDR1 MNHNY, CDR2 SVGAGI (reference sequence). The CDR3 contains 13 residues.

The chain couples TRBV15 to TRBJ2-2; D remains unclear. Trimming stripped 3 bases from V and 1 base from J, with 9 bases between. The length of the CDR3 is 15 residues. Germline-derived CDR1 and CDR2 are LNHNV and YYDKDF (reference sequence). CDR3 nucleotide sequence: TGTGCCACCAGCAGCCTTAACAAGAACACCGGGGAGCTGTTTTTT. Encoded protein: CATSSLNKNTGELFF.

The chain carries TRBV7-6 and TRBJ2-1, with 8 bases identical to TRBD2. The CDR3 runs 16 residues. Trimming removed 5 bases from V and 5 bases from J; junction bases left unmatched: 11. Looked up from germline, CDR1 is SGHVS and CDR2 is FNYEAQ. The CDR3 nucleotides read TGTGCCAGCAGCCGGGGGGGCGGGAACGCACACAATGAGCAGTTCTTC. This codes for CASSRGGGNAHNEQFF.